This T cell receptor beta chain was captured by sequencing in a study of naive and memory T cell subsets. For this clonotype: The antigen is undetermined.

Regarding the study as a whole: This RNA-based method may be sensitive to activation-related transcript changes.

Ligated cDNA underwent four rounds of PCR with nested alpha and beta constant region primers and SP2. TCRdb fed the 5' RACE reads into MiXCR, producing one record per CDR3 protein. Of about 62,000 distinct CDR3 sequences listed, 6.5% to 9% are singletons. Germline CDR1 MGHDK, CDR2 SYGVNS. V was cut by 3 bases and J by 4 bases, with 12 bases left in between. This CDR3 has 14 residues. A UMI-containing oligonucleotide was joined by 3' ligation to the TCR cDNA template. The clonotype was recovered from a female donor in good health. V usage is TRBV25-1 and J usage is TRBJ1-1; D uncertain. In DNA, the CDR3 is TGTGCCAGCAGTGATAGGTCCCCCGGCACTGAAGCTTTCTTT. Its protein is CASSDRSPGTEAFF.